These T cell receptor beta chains were read from a single sample in a study of blood T cell repertoires in COVID-19. The table came from immunoSEQ multiplex PCR; TCRdb's copy has only in-frame clones and leaves some out. The sample lists around 340,000 clones; roughly 86% were seen once. The sample consisted of PBMCs or T cells enriched from blood (not recorded which). The receptors stem from a woman under 40 who had been exposed to COVID-19. Both conserved end residues are trimmed from each CDR3. Each record gives: clone size, V gene, CDR3 protein. The size of a clone is reported for some rows only, either as once, few or many, or as a class for expanded clones.

>.|TRBV18
ASSPGQGDPKGDEQF
>.|TRBV19
ASSTRQAEGKNIQY
>.|TRBV28
ASSLWDRYNYGYT
>.|TRBV19
ASSKQGRGYGYT
>.|TRBV24-1
ATSDSQGWNTEAF
>.|TRBV28
ASSYLGGSDRELF
>.|TRBV5-1
ASSQGPGQGPNQPQH
>.|TRBV11-3
ASSPWGHPSSGNTIY
>.|TRBV2
ASSVMGGGTTEAF
>.|TRBV5-1
ASSSRTGGRLETQY
>.|TRBV6-5
ASSFGQLANYGYT
>.|TRBV6-5
ASSYTGTYEQY
>.|TRBV9
ASRGVGELF
>.|TRBV19
ASSTGGAGANVLT
>.|TRBV12-3/TRBV12-4
ASSPVRETQY
>.|TRBV12-5
ASGFSMGSEQY
>.|TRBV10-3
AIGGGISGTGNYEQY
>.|TRBV9
ASSVDSMNTEAF
>.|TRBV21-1
ASSKVSYEQY
>.|TRBV3-1/TRBV3-2
ASSQDRSDRGIYGYT
>.|TRBV5-1
ASSQPGQNYGYT
>.|TRBV12-3/TRBV12-4
ASSPGIGYGYT
>.|TRBV14
ASSQPRSGKYNEQF
>.|TRBV27
ASRRTGDGYT
>.|TRBV2
ASSAGGLQPQH
>.|TRBV5-1
ASSPRQGGRTDTQY
>.|TRBV28
ASSLLAGGIREQY
>.|TRBV29-1
SVLKGAGAADTQY
>.|TRBV6-1
ASSENRRTDYGYT
>.|TRBV5-1
ASSDLIPGTSIYEQY
>.|TRBV4-1
ASSRGTSGTSTDTQY
>.|TRBV28
ASIRPGLVMNEQF
>once|TRBV29-1
SVVEDRGLYEQY
>.|TRBV21-1
ASSKRDRALPNSGNTIY
>.|TRBV5-1
ASSSGTSGKHYEQY
>.|TRBV27
ASSPRGDEQY
>.|TRBV29-1
SVDRRPATEAF
>few|TRBV28
ASSSPPGGGLYGYT
>.|TRBV30
AWSLDGTGDGYT
>few|TRBV5-1
ASSLGRQGFDEKLF
>.|TRBV10-1
AREFPGFLYEQY
>.|TRBV7-3
ASSLNWGERQF
>few|TRBV24-1
ATSDFYKNTGELF
>.|TRBV5-4
ASSWTTGLSGNTIY
>.|TRBV24-1
ATSARGGASGYT
>.|TRBV9
ASSWTGGDNYGYT